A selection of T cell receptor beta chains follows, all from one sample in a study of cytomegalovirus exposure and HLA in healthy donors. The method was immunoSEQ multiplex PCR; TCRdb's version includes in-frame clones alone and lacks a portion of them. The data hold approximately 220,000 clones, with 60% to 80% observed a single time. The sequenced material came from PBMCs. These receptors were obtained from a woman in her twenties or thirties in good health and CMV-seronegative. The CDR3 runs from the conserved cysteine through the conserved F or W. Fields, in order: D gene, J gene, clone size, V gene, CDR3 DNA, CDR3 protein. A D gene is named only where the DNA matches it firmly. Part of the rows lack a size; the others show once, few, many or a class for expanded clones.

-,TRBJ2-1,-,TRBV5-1,TGCGCCAGCAGCGCAGGATCCTACAATGAGCAGTTCTTC,CASSAGSYNEQFF
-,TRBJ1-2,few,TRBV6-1,TGTGCCAGCAGGTCGCCCGGGCGGGTGGTCTACACCTTC,CASRSPGRVVYTF
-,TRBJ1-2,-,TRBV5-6,TGTGCCAGCAGCTTGTTCGGGGGTAACTATGGCTACACCTTC,CASSLFGGNYGYTF
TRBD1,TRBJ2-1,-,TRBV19,TGTGCCAGTAGTATGGGGACAGGGAGATGGAATGAGCAGTTCTTC,CASSMGTGRWNEQFF
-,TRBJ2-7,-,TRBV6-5,TGTGCCAGCAGTTACACTGTCCGTTCAACCTACGAGCAGTACTTC,CASSYTVRSTYEQYF
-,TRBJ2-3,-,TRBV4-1,TGCGCCAGCAGCCAAGCCCGGACAGCTTCTAGCACAGATACGCAGTATTTT,CASSQARTASSTDTQYF
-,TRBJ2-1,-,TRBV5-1,TGCGCCAGCAGCTTGGATGGGAGCGGGCGTTACAATGAGCAGTTCTTC,CASSLDGSGRYNEQFF
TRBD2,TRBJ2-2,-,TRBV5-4,TGTGCCATCAGCTTGGAGAGTAGCGGGAGGTCCAACACCGGGGAGCTGTTTTTT,CAISLESSGRSNTGELFF
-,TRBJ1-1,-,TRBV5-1,TGCGCCAGCTCCCCGGGGTATAATGTCCGGAACACTGAAGCTTTCTTT,CASSPGYNVRNTEAFF
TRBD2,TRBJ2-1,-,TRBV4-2,TGTGCCAGCAGCCGAATAAGCGGGGGGTCCCTAAATGAGCAGTTCTTC,CASSRISGGSLNEQFF
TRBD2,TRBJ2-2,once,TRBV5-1,TGCGCCACCGCACTAGCGGGAGCAAACACCGGGGAGCTGTTTTTT,CATALAGANTGELFF
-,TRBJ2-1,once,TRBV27,TGTGCCAGCAGTTTACTTGGCGGATCCAACAATGAGCAGTTCTTC,CASSLLGGSNNEQFF
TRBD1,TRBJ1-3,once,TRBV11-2,TGTGCCAGCAGCATCAACAGAAAGGGACAGATACTCTCTGGAAACACCATATATTTT,CASSINRKGQILSGNTIYF